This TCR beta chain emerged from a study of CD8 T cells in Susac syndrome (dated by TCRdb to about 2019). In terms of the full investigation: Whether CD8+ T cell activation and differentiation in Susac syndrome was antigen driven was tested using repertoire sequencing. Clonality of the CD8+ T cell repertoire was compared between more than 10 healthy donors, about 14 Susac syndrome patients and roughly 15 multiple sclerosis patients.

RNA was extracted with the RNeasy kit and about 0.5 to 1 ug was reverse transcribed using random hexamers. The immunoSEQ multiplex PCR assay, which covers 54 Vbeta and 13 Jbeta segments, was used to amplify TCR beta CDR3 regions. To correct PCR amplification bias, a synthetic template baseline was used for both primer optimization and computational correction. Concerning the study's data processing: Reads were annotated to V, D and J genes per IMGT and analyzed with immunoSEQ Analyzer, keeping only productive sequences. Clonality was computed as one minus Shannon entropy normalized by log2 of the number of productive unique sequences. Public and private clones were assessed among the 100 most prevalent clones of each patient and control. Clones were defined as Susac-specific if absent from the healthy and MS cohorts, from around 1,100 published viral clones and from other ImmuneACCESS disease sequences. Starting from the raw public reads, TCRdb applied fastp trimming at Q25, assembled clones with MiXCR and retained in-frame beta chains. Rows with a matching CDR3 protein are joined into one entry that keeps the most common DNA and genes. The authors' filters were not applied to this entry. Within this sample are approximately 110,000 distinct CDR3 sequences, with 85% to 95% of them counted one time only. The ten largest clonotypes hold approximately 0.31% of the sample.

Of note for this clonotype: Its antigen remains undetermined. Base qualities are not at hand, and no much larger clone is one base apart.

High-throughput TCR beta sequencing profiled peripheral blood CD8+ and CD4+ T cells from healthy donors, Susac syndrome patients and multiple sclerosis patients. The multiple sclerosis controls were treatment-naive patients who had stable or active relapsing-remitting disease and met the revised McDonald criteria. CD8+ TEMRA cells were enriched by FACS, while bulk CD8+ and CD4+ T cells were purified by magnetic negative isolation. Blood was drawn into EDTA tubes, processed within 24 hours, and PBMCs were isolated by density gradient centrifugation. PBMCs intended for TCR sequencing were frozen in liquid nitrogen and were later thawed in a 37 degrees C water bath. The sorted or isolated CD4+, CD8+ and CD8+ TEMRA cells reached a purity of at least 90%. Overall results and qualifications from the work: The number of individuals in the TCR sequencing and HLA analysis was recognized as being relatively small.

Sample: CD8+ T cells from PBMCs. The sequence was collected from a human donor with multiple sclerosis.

The CDR3 loop reads CASSPRGETYNEQFF. The DNA reads TGTGCCAGCAGCCCACGCGGGGAGACCTACAATGAGCAGTTCTTC. The V gene is TRBV9 and the J gene is TRBJ2-1; TRBD2 might be the D gene, on 6 matching bases. The germline V gene sets CDR1 to SGDLS and CDR2 to YYNGEE. The CDR3 has 15 amino acids, counting the end cysteine and phenylalanine. Just the 45-base CDR3 DNA is kept, in frame starting at base 1. Trimming at the junction amounts to 4 bases on V and 2 bases on J, and the germline ends lie 13 bases apart. Reference TRBV9 and TRBJ2-1 proteins supply the regions before and after the CDR3; the full variable domain is: DSGVTQTPKHLITATGQRVTLRCSPRSGDLSVYWYQQSLDQGLQFLIQYYNGEERAKGNILERFSAQQFPDLHSELNLSSLELGDSALYFCASSPRGETYNEQFFGPGTRLTVL.